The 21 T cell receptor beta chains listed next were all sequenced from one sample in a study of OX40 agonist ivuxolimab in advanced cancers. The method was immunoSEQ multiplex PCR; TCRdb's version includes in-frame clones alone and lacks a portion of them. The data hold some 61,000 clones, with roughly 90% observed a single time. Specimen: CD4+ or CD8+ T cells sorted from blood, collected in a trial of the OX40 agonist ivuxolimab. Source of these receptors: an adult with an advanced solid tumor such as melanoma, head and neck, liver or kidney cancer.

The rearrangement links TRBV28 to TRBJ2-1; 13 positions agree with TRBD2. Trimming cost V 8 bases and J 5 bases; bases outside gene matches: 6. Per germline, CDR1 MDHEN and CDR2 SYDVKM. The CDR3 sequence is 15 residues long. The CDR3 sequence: CASSPTSGGNNEQFF. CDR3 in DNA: TGTGCCAGCTCCCCGACTAGCGGGGGGAACAATGAGCAGTTCTTC. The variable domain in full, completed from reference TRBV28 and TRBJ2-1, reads DVKVTQSSRYLVKRTGEKVFLECVQDMDHENMFWYRQDPGLGLRLIYFSYDVKMKEKGDIPEGYSVSREKKERFSLILESASTNQTSMYLCASSPTSGGNNEQFFGPGTRLTVL.

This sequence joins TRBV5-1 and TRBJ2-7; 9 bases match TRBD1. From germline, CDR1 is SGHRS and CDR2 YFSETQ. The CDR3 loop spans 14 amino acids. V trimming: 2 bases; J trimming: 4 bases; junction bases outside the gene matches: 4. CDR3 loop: CASSLGQGWYEQYF. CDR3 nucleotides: TGCGCCAGCAGCTTAGGACAGGGGTGGTACGAGCAGTACTTC. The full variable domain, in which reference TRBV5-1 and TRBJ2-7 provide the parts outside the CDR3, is KAGVTQTPRYLIKTRGQQVTLSCSPISGHRSVSWYQQTPGQGLQFLFEYFSETQRNKGNFPGRFSGRQFSNSRSEMNVSTLELGDSALYLCASSLGQGWYEQYFGPGTRLTVT.

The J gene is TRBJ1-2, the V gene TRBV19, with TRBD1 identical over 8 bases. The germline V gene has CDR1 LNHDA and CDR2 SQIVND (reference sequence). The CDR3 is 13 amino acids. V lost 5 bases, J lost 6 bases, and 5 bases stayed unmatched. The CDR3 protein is CASSAGGNHGYTF. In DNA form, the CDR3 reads TGTGCCAGTAGTGCAGGGGGCAATCATGGCTACACCTTC. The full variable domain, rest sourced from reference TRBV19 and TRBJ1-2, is DGGITQSPKYLFRKEGQNVTLSCEQNLNHDAMYWYRQDPGQGLRLIYYSQIVNDFQKGDIAEGYSVSREKKESFPLTVTSAQKNPTAFYLCASSAGGNHGYTFGSGTRLTVV.

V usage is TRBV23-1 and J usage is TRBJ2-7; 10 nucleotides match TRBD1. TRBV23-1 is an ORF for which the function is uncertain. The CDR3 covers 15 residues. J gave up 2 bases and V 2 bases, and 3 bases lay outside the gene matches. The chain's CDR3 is CASSQGTGVTYEQYF. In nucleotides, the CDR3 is TGCGCCAGCAGTCAAGGGACAGGGGTAACCTACGAGCAGTACTTC.

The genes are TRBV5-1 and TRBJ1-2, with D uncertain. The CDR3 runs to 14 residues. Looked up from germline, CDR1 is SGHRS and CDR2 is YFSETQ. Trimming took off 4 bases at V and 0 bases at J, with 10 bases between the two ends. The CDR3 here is CASSPSSSNYGYTF. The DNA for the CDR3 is TGCGCCAGCAGCCCCAGCAGCTCTAACTATGGCTACACCTTC.

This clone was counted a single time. The chain's CDR3 is CASSPALPSYEQYF. DNA for the CDR3: TGTGCCAGCAGCCCGGCGCTACCCTCCTACGAGCAGTACTTC. The chain employs TRBV5-5 and TRBJ2-7; D is unclear. The CDR3 loop spans 14 amino acids. CDR1 SGHKS and CDR2 YYEKEE come from the germline V gene (reference sequence). V gave up 4 bases and J gave up 0 bases, with 11 bases separating them.

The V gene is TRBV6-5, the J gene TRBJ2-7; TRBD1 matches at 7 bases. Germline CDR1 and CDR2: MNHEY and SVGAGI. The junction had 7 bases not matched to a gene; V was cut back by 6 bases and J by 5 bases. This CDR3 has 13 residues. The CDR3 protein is CASRDLQGNEQYF. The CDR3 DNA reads TGTGCCAGCAGGGACCTACAGGGGAACGAGCAGTACTTC.

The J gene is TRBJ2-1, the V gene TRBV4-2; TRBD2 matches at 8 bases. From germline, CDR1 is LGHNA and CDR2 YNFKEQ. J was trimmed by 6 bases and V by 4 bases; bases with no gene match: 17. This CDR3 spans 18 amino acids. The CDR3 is CASSPMNSGTSLPNEQFF. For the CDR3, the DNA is TGTGCCAGCAGCCCGATGAACTCTGGGACTAGTCTCCCCAATGAGCAGTTCTTC.

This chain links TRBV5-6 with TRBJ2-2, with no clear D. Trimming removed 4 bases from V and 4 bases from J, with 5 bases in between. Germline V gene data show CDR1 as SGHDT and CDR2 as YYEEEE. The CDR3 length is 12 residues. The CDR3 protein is CASSTTTGELFF. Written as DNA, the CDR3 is TGTGCCAGCAGCACAACCACCGGGGAGCTGTTTTTT.

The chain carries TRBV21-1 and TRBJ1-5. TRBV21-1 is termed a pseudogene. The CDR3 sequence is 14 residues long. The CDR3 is CASRSALHHQPQHF. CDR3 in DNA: TGTGCCAGCAGGTCAGCGTTACATCATCAGCCCCAGCATTTT.

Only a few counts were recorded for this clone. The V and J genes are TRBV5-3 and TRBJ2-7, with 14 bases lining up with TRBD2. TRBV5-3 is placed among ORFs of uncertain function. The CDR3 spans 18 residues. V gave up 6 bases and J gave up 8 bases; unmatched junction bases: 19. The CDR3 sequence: CARKEMGTSGSGGIQQYF. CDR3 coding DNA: TGTGCCAGAAAGGAGATGGGGACTAGCGGGAGTGGGGGGATTCAGCAGTACTTC.

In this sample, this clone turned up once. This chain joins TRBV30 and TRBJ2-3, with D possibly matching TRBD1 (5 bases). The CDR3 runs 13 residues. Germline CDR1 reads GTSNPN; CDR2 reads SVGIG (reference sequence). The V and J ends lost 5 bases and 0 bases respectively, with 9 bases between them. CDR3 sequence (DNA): TGTGCCTGGGACAGAGCTAGCACAGATACGCAGTATTTT. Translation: CAWDRASTDTQYF.

The CDR3: CASSRTALYNSPLHF. CDR3 nucleotide sequence: TGTGCCAGCAGCCGGACAGCCCTCTATAATTCACCCCTCCACTTT. The V gene is TRBV6-5, the J gene TRBJ1-6; tentative D call: TRBD1 (6 bases). From germline, CDR1 is MNHEY and CDR2 SVGAGI. V gave up 6 bases and J gave up 3 bases, with 12 bases separating them. This CDR3 contains 15 residues.

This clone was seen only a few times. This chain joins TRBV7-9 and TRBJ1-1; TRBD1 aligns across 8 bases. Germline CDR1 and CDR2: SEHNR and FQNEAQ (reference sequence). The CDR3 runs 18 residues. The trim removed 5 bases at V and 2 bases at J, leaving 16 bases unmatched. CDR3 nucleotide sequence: TGTGCCAGCAGCAAAATTAGTAACACCAGGGGGCGAAACACTGAAGCTTTCTTT. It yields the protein CASSKISNTRGRNTEAFF.

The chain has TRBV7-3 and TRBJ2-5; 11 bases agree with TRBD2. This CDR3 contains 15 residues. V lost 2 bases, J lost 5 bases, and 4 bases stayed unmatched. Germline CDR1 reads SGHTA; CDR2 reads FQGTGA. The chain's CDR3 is CASSLGTSGPETQYF. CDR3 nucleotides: TGTGCCAGCAGCTTAGGGACTAGCGGTCCTGAGACCCAGTACTTC.

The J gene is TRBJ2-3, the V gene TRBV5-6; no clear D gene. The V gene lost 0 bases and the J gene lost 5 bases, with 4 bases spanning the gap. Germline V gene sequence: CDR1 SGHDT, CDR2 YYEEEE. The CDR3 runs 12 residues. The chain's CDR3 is CASSLVLDTQYF. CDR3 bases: TGTGCCAGCAGCTTGGTCCTAGATACGCAGTATTTT.

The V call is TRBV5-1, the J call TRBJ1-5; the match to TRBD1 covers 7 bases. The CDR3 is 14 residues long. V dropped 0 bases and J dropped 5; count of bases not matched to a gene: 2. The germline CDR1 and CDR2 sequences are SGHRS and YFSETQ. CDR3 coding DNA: TGCGCCAGCAGCTTGGATACAGGGGATCAGCCCCAGCATTTT. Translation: CASSLDTGDQPQHF. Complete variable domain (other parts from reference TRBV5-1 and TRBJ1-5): KAGVTQTPRYLIKTRGQQVTLSCSPISGHRSVSWYQQTPGQGLQFLFEYFSETQRNKGNFPGRFSGRQFSNSRSEMNVSTLELGDSALYLCASSLDTGDQPQHFGDGTRLSIL.

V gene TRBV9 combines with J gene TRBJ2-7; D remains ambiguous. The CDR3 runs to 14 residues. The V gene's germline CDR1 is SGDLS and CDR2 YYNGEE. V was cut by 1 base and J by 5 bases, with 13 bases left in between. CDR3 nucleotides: TGTGCCAGCAGCGTAAGGGTCGCGGCGGACGAGCAGTACTTC. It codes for CASSVRVAADEQYF.

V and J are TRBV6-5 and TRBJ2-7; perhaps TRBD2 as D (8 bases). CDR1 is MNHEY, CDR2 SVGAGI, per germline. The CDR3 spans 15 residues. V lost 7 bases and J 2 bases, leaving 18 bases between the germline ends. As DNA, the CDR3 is TGTGCCAGCAAGGGGGCCAGCGGGAGTGCCTACGAGCAGTACTTC. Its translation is CASKGASGSAYEQYF.

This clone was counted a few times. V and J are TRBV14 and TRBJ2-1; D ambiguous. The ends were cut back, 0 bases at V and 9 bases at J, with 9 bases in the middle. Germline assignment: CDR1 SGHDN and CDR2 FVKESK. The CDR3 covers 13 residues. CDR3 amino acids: CASSQDPWGEQFF. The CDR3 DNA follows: TGTGCCAGCAGCCAAGACCCGTGGGGTGAGCAGTTCTTC.

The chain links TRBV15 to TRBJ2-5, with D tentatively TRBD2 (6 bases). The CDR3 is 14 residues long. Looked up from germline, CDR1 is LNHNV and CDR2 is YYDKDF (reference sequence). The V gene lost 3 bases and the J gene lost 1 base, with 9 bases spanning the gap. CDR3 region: CATSRRTIQETQYF. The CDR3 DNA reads TGTGCCACCAGCAGGAGGACTATCCAAGAGACCCAGTACTTC.